These T cell receptor beta chains were read from a single sample in a study of shared clonotypes between healthy human individuals. The table came from immunoSEQ multiplex PCR; TCRdb's copy has only in-frame clones and leaves some out. The sample holds 650,000 to 750,000 clones, roughly 70% seen once. Sample: memory CD4+ T cells sorted from blood. These receptors originate from a woman in her 30s in good health. Both conserved end residues are part of each CDR3. Each record gives: clone size, J gene, D gene, V gene, CDR3 protein, CDR3 DNA. D genes are given only for firm matches. Clone size, where shown, is once, few, many, or a class for clones that have expanded.

-,TRBJ2-1,TRBD1,TRBV28,CASRGDRVYNEQFF,TGTGCCAGCAGAGGGGACAGGGTCTACAATGAGCAGTTCTTC
-,TRBJ1-5,TRBD1,TRBV6-6,CASSGPGQGVQPQHF,TGTGCCAGCAGTGGCCCGGGACAGGGGGTTCAGCCCCAGCATTTT
-,TRBJ1-4,-,TRBV7-9,CASSLAEGGGKLFF,TGTGCCAGCAGCTTAGCGGAGGGGGGCGGGAAACTGTTTTTT
many,TRBJ2-7,TRBD2,TRBV7-9,CASSKAGAYEQYF,TGTGCCAGCAGCAAAGCGGGAGCCTACGAGCAGTACTTC
-,TRBJ2-5,-,TRBV28,CASGGGGFPRETQYF,TGTGCCAGCGGGGGGGGCGGTTTTCCAAGAGAGACCCAGTACTTC
few,TRBJ1-2,-,TRBV5-8,CASSLVGRRKDGYTF,TGTGCCAGCAGCTTGGTTGGGCGGAGGAAAGATGGCTACACCTTC
once,TRBJ2-3,-,TRBV6-6,CASSYSGVSTDTQYF,TGTGCCAGCAGTTATTCCGGGGTCTCTACGGATACGCAGTATTTT
few,TRBJ1-1,-,TRBV19,CASSRRNTEAFF,TGTGCCAGTAGTAGGAGGAACACTGAAGCTTTCTTT
once,TRBJ2-2,-,TRBV12-5,CASGPQGAGTGELFF,TGTGCTAGTGGTCCACAGGGTGCGGGCACCGGGGAGCTGTTTTTT
-,TRBJ2-7,TRBD2,TRBV7-9,CASSTGAGRGPQYF,TGTGCCAGCAGTACAGGAGCGGGAAGGGGCCCTCAGTACTTC
-,TRBJ1-5,-,TRBV23-1,CASSQSPVNTYSNQPQHF,TGCGCCAGCAGTCAATCGCCAGTTAATACTTATAGCAATCAGCCCCAGCATTTT
-,TRBJ1-1,TRBD1,TRBV27,CASSGDSGITEAFF,TGTGCCAGCAGTGGGGACAGTGGGATCACTGAAGCTTTCTTT
few,TRBJ1-1,-,TRBV20-1,CSAPNTEAFF,TGCAGTGCCCCGAACACTGAAGCTTTCTTT
-,TRBJ2-1,-,TRBV2,CASSPYNEQFF,TGTGCCAGCAGCCCCTACAATGAGCAGTTCTTC
-,TRBJ2-1,TRBD2,TRBV7-7,CASSPPGTSVNEQFF,TGTGCCAGCAGCCCACCCGGGACTAGCGTGAATGAGCAGTTCTTC
-,TRBJ1-5,-,TRBV19,CASSPGGWQPQHF,TGTGCCAGTAGTCCGGGTGGGTGGCAGCCCCAGCATTTT
-,TRBJ1-1,-,TRBV19,CASSTTGGVTEAFF,TGTGCCAGTAGTACGACCGGGGGGGTCACTGAAGCTTTCTTT
-,TRBJ2-7,-,TRBV4-2,CASSQDRSQQYF,TGTGCCAGCAGCCAAGACCGGTCCCAGCAGTACTTC
-,TRBJ1-1,-,TRBV19,CASKALRAGDTEAFF,TGTGCCAGTAAGGCTCTGCGGGCAGGGGACACTGAAGCTTTCTTT
-,TRBJ2-6,-,TRBV19,CASSTRPGRSSASTGANVLTF,TGTGCCAGTAGTACCCGACCGGGACGAAGTTCCGCCTCGACTGGGGCCAACGTCCTGACTTTC
-,TRBJ2-7,TRBD2,TRBV19,CASSAHSSGRFYEQYF,TGTGCCAGTAGTGCGCATTCTAGCGGAAGGTTCTACGAGCAGTACTTC
-,TRBJ1-4,TRBD1,TRBV30,CAWTVPGGFDEKLFF,TGTGCCTGGACCGTACCAGGGGGGTTCGATGAAAAACTGTTTTTT
once,TRBJ2-7,TRBD1,TRBV29-1,CSVLTGQGAYEQYF,TGCAGCGTTCTCACAGGACAGGGGGCTTACGAGCAGTACTTC
-,TRBJ1-2,-,TRBV7-2,CASSLAIGVRDYGYTF,TGTGCCAGCAGCTTAGCGATCGGGGTTAGGGACTATGGCTACACCTTC
-,TRBJ2-7,-,TRBV4-2,CASSQTSSYEQYF,TGTGCCAGCAGCCAGACTAGCTCCTACGAGCAGTACTTC
-,TRBJ1-2,-,TRBV7-9,CASSLDSWGSNYGYTF,TGTGCCAGCAGCTTAGATAGCTGGGGTTCCAACTATGGCTACACCTTC
-,TRBJ2-1,TRBD2,TRBV11-2,CASSLMTRTGGEQFF,TGTGCCAGCAGCTTAATGACTAGGACGGGGGGTGAGCAGTTCTTC
-,TRBJ2-7,TRBD1,TRBV10-1,CASSEPGQGLYEQYF,TGCGCCAGCAGTGAGCCGGGACAGGGGCTTTATGAGCAGTACTTC